This T cell receptor beta chain was captured in a study of regulatory T cells in long-lasting Graves disease. CDR3 length: 17 residues. V was clipped by 7 bases and J by 1 base; unmatched bases: 10. Germline V gives CDR1 SEHNR, CDR2 FQNEAQ (reference sequence). Construction of the TCR beta libraries employed iRepertoire HTBI primers in conjunction with Arm-PCR of CDR3 regions. TCRdb re-called the multiplex PCR reads through MiXCR, storing one row per CDR3 protein. This sample has roughly 320,000 distinct CDR3 sequences; 16% occur once, and the top ten carry 30%. The time point is: newly diagnosed GD, antithyroid drugs for less than 3 months. Preparation of the TCR library used RNA extracted from PBMCs. This same sample was also taken into another study, of T cells in Graves' hyperthyroidism and ophthalmopathy.

The chain links TRBV7-9 to TRBJ2-6, with 7 bases matching TRBD1. The clonotype originates from a man aged 40-49 years with Graves disease. Sequencing was performed on peripheral blood mononuclear cells (PBMCs), taken at new diagnosis, from a patient treated with antithyroid drugs. This CDR3 is CASNRGPYLSGANVLTF. CDR3 in DNA: TGTGCCAGCAACAGGGGTCCGTACCTATCTGGGGCCAACGTCCTGACTTTC.